This T cell receptor beta chain was sequenced during a study of cytomegalovirus exposure and HLA in healthy donors. Trimming at V came to 5 bases and at J to 2 bases, leaving 1 base not matched to a gene. The germline V gene encodes CDR1 SNHLY and CDR2 FYNNEI. The CDR3 is 13 amino acids. With 60 Vbeta and 13 Jbeta primers, the PCR was carried out. Generated by immunoSEQ multiplex PCR, the TCRdb table keeps only in-frame clones and is missing some. Counted here are some 120,000 clones, 15% to 20% occurring once; the ten biggest clones make up 2.9%. This clonotype was sampled from a female donor in good health and CMV-seropositive. V usage is TRBV2 and J usage is TRBJ1-2, with 8 bases lining up with TRBD1. The specimen was PBMCs. Here the CDR3 reads CASSRQGNYGYTF. The CDR3 DNA follows: TGTGCCAGCAGTCGACAGGGGAACTATGGCTACACCTTC. The full variable domain, completed using reference TRBV2 and TRBJ1-2, is EPEVTQTPSHQVTQMGQEVILRCVPISNHLYFYWYRQILGQKVEFLVSFYNNEISEKSEIFDDQFSVERPDGSNFTLKIRSTKLEDSAMYFCASSRQGNYGYTFGSGTRLTVV.